The rows below give T cell receptor beta chains drawn from one sample of a study of CD8 T cells in Susac syndrome. TCRdb re-derived calls from the immunoSEQ multiplex PCR reads in MiXCR, one entry per CDR3 protein. This sample carries a few hundred thousand distinct CDR3 sequences, 92% of them seen once, and the ten largest clones take around 0.14%. What was sequenced was CD8+ T cells from PBMCs. The source of these receptors is a human donor with multiple sclerosis. Both conserved end residues are part of each CDR3. A D gene is named only where the DNA matches it firmly. The listing skips clone size in some rows; elsewhere it reads once, few, many or a size class.

clone_size d_call j_call v_call cdr3_aa cdr3_nt
NA NA TRBJ2-7 TRBV9 CASSVAQAPYEQYF TGTGCCAGCAGCGTAGCCCAGGCCCCCTACGAGCAGTACTTC
once NA TRBJ2-7 TRBV29-1 CSVDITIGNYEQYF TGCAGCGTTGATATTACGATCGGGAACTACGAGCAGTACTTC
NA TRBD2 TRBJ2-1 TRBV20-1 CSARVESGRKEQFF TGCAGTGCTAGAGTAGAATCCGGGAGGAAGGAGCAGTTCTTC
NA NA TRBJ2-3 TRBV7-3 CASSLNGGTDMQYF TGTGCCAGCAGCTTAAATGGCGGCACAGATATGCAGTATTTT
once NA TRBJ2-2 TRBV9 CASSERSGELFF TGTGCCAGCAGCGAGAGGTCCGGGGAGCTGTTTTTT
NA TRBD2 TRBJ2-3 TRBV4-3 CASSQRGLAVPDTQYF TGCGCCAGCAGCCAGAGGGGACTAGCGGTCCCAGATACGCAGTATTTT
NA TRBD2 TRBJ2-5 TRBV6-2/TRBV6-3 CASSYPLAGGSGLQETQYF TGTGCCAGCAGTTATCCCTTAGCGGGAGGATCGGGATTGCAAGAGACCCAGTACTTC
NA TRBD2 TRBJ2-2 TRBV9 CASSPSSGAKTGELFF TGTGCCAGCAGCCCTTCTAGCGGGGCCAAAACCGGGGAGCTGTTTTTT
NA NA TRBJ2-3 TRBV12-3/TRBV12-4 CASRGLGDTQYF TGTGCCAGCAGGGGACTCGGAGATACGCAGTATTTT
NA TRBD2 TRBJ2-1 TRBV9 CASSVVGTSGGAYNEQFF TGTGCCAGCAGCGTAGTCGGGACTAGCGGGGGGGCCTACAATGAGCAGTTCTTC
NA TRBD2 TRBJ2-1 TRBV5-1 CASSPGTSEYNEQFF TGCGCCAGCAGCCCCGGGACTAGCGAGTACAATGAGCAGTTCTTC
NA NA TRBJ1-2 TRBV7-8 CASSYTGARGYTF TGTGCCAGCAGTTATACAGGAGCGAGGGGCTACACCTTC
once TRBD2 TRBJ2-3 TRBV20-1 CSAPRGVVSTDTQYF TGCAGTGCCCCCCGGGGGGTCGTAAGCACAGATACGCAGTATTTT
NA TRBD1 TRBJ2-2 TRBV9 CASSHRDSYANTGELFF TGTGCCAGCAGCCACCGGGACAGTTACGCGAACACCGGGGAGCTGTTTTTT
NA TRBD1 TRBJ1-1 TRBV7-9 CASSSRGRSNTEAFF TGTGCCAGCAGCTCCAGGGGGAGATCTAACACTGAAGCTTTCTTT
NA NA TRBJ1-1 TRBV4-3 CASKGGNTEAFF TGCGCCAGCAAGGGCGGGAACACTGAAGCTTTCTTT
few NA TRBJ2-7 TRBV15 CATSRELRVSDEQYF TGTGCCACCAGCAGAGAACTCCGGGTCTCGGACGAGCAGTACTTC
NA NA TRBJ2-2 TRBV6-6 CATPREGNTGELFF TGTGCCACCCCCCGTGAAGGGAACACCGGGGAGCTGTTTTTT
NA NA TRBJ2-7 TRBV20-1 CSARGTEPYEQYF TGCAGTGCTAGAGGGACTGAGCCTTACGAGCAGTACTTC
NA NA TRBJ2-7 TRBV5-6 CASTMGSEQYF TGTGCCAGCACCATGGGCTCCGAGCAGTACTTC
NA TRBD2 TRBJ2-3 TRBV9 CASSPRSLTSGDTDTQYF TGTGCCAGCAGCCCCCGTTCCCTGACTAGCGGGGATACAGATACGCAGTATTTT
NA NA TRBJ1-2 TRBV20-1 CSALPREVGYTF TGCAGTGCTCTCCCTCGGGAGGTCGGCTACACCTTC
few NA TRBJ1-1 TRBV6-2/TRBV6-3 CASSSMNTEAFF TGTGCCAGCAGTTCCATGAACACTGAAGCTTTCTTT
NA NA TRBJ1-1 TRBV19 CASSRSGNTEAFF TGTGCCAGTAGCAGGTCCGGGAACACTGAAGCTTTCTTT
once NA TRBJ1-1 TRBV15 CATSGGVSAFF TGTGCCACCAGCGGCGGGGTATCTGCTTTCTTT
NA NA TRBJ2-1 TRBV15 CATSRDQTSRQFF TGTGCCACCAGCAGAGATCAGACTAGTCGACAGTTCTTC